This entry features one TCR beta chain sequence. This clone was seen many times. No antigen is known for it. The record has no base qualities; no much larger clone is one base away. The data originate from a study of blood T cell repertoires in COVID-19 (dated by TCRdb to the early 2020s). Notes on the research overall: The collaborator samples originated in the United States, Italy and Spain and spanned the acute and convalescent phases of COVID-19. The sample metadata nearly always contained a de-identified subject ID, COVID-19 status, age in years and sex. A freely available public database, intended as a resource for researchers studying the immune response to SARS-CoV-2, is where the repertoires were released. Where available, HLA class I and class II types were taken from metadata supplied by the sample provider and were not determined by assay-based typing. The material from the prospective study consisted of cDNA or gDNA derived from T cells, B-cell-depleted T cells, or PBMCs. Samples came from the ongoing ImmuneRACE study (first 160 participants) plus 1,254 subjects from 6 global collaborators. The dataset comprised deeply sampled blood TCRbeta repertoires from subjects exposed to, actively infected with, or recovered from COVID-19.

TCRbeta CDR3 regions were amplified from genomic DNA by means of the immunoSEQ Assay, a bias-controlled multiplex PCR. For the original study's pipeline: Nucleated cell counts per sample were estimated from amplification of reference gene primers within the assay. Sequence reads were collapsed and filtered to measure the absolute abundance of every unique TCRbeta CDR3 rearrangement. Productive Simpson clonality was computed per sample as the square root of Simpson's diversity index over productive rearrangements. TCRdb limited this immuneACCESS table to in-frame rearrangements with V and J called. A share of clones is missing; checked studies link under half to unresolved V genes, and the rest is unexplained. V and J calls and clone size follow that table, whereas D and trimming were derived from the DNA. The sample yields 150,000 to 250,000 clones; about four fifths were counted once. Of the sample, approximately 12% falls within the top ten clones.

General conclusions and limits of the study: Clinical and demographic metadata were provided uncurated, with the amount varying by source and participant.

Enrolling through a virtual design, the prospective study's participants ranged in age from roughly 18 to 90 years and lived across around 25 United States geographic areas. In the prospective study, cohorts were assigned on the basis of participant-reported clinical history obtained from a screening survey and a study questionnaire. Recovered participants in ImmuneRACE Cohort 3 were defined as having two consecutive negative NP/OP PCR tests, clearance from a healthcare professional, or resolution of symptoms. Mobile phlebotomists in the prospective study collected whole blood, serum and a nasopharyngeal or oropharyngeal swab from every participant. Over an approximately two-month period, participants in the prospective study had the option of providing additional blood draws and questionnaires. Before DNA extraction, blood samples from the prospective study were shipped at room temperature or frozen.

Sequenced sample: PBMCs or T cells enriched from blood (not recorded which). This sequence was found in a man aged 35-49 years who had recovered from COVID-19.

The encoded CDR3 is CASSFGGGYTDTQYF. The sequenced DNA: TGTGCCAGCAGCTTCGGCGGCGGATACACAGATACGCAGTATTTT. The rearranged segments are TRBV7-9 and TRBJ2-3; the D gene lacks a confident call. The cysteine opens and the phenylalanine closes a CDR3 of 15 amino acids. Left in the record is the CDR3 DNA by itself, 45 bases read in frame from the first base. V drops 3 bases and J drops 2 bases, leaving 12 bases in between. CDR1 is given as SEHNR and CDR2 as FQNEAQ, both from the germline V gene (reference sequence).